Shown below are 2 T cell receptor beta chains from a single sample sequenced in a study of T cells in Graves' hyperthyroidism and ophthalmopathy (dated by TCRdb to about 2019). Receptors were amplified or captured by multiplex PCR. Sequencing took place on an Illumina HiSeq 2000. The TCR beta CDR3 regions were amplified from the RNA transcripts. The TCR CDR3 was subjected to a first round of RT-PCR using the HTBI primer set and the Qiagen OneStep RT-PCR kit. TCRdb reanalyzed the raw reads on its own, using fastp at Q25 for trimming and MiXCR for clone calling, and kept in-frame beta chains. Under each unique CDR3 protein, matching rows form one entry showing the most common genes and DNA. This sample is represented by 300,000 or so distinct CDR3 sequences; under 25% of them were singletons. 50% of the sample belongs to the ten largest clones. Source material: blood. The receptor source for this set is a woman in her 50s with Graves' hyperthyroidism.

In this sample, this clonotype turned up many times. This chain uses TRBV30 with TRBJ2-7, with 7 bases aligning to TRBD1. This CDR3 region has 12 residues. Germline V gives CDR1 GTSNPN, CDR2 SVGIG (reference sequence). Trimming removed 1 base from V and 5 bases from J; junction bases left unmatched: 2. The CDR3 protein is CAWSDRGNEQYF. CDR3 nucleotides: TGTGCCTGGAGTGACAGGGGAAACGAGCAGTACTTC.

This clonotype was observed at least ten times. J is TRBJ2-5 and V is TRBV2; 12 bases align to TRBD1. The CDR3 consists of 17 residues. The V gene's germline CDR1 is SNHLY and CDR2 FYNNEI. The junction had 10 bases not matched to a gene; V was cut back by 5 bases and J by 3 bases. The CDR3 coding sequence is TGTGCCAGCAGTCTACCGGGACAGGGGGCACCCGAAGAGACCCAGTACTTC. Translation: CASSLPGQGAPEETQYF.